This T cell receptor (beta chain) was profiled in a study of T-cell memory formation after mild COVID-19. Study context: Across donors, TCR clusters were largely donor specific.

The CDR3 totals 16 residues. The trim removed 5 bases at V and 0 bases at J, leaving 7 bases unmatched. The V gene's germline CDR1 is SGHTA and CDR2 FQGTGA. Ten or more counts support this clonotype. The antigen is undetermined. 5'RACE, which relied on constant-segment primers, yielded TCR alpha and TCR beta cDNA libraries carrying sample barcodes and UMIs. TCRdb used MiXCR to reprocess the 5' RACE reads, holding one entry per CDR3 protein. This sample has under 35,000 distinct CDR3 sequences, with about 16% found just once. Study conclusions and caveats: The finding that pre-infection memory included some responding clones suggested that cross-reactive memory joined.

This sequence originates from an adult who had mild COVID-19 (a few samples of this study predate the infection). Cell type and time point are not known. The rearrangement links TRBV7-3 to TRBJ2-1; 7 nucleotides agree with TRBD2. Sequencing used PBMCs or a T cell subset sorted from them (not recorded which). The CDR3 region is CASSPSGTFSYNEQFF. As DNA, the CDR3 is TGTGCCAGCAGCCCCAGCGGGACTTTCTCCTACAATGAGCAGTTCTTC.